The rows below give T cell receptor beta chains drawn from one sample of a study of early T cells in non-severe SARS-CoV-2 infection. TCRdb itself ran the 5' RACE reads through MiXCR, one entry per CDR3 protein. The sample has about 34,000 distinct CDR3 sequences, 5% to 6% seen once. What was sequenced was whole blood. The origin of the receptors is an adult who was a healthcare worker with PCR-confirmed SARS-CoV-2 infection or an uninfected control (not recorded which). The CDR3 runs from the conserved cysteine through the conserved F or W. Each record gives: clone size, D gene, J gene, V gene, CDR3 protein, CDR3 DNA. The D gene is left open where the match is weak. Part of the rows lack a size; the others show once, few, many or a class for expanded clones.

clone size: few; D gene: TRBD1; J gene: TRBJ2-1; V gene: TRBV5-5; CDR3 protein: CASSLGTGWNEQFF; CDR3 DNA: TGTGCCAGCAGCTTAGGGACAGGGTGGAATGAGCAGTTCTTC
clone size: many; D gene: -; J gene: TRBJ2-1; V gene: TRBV4-2; CDR3 protein: CASSQGEGDYNEQFF; CDR3 DNA: TGTGCCAGCAGCCAAGGAGAAGGGGACTACAATGAGCAGTTCTTC
clone size: -; D gene: -; J gene: TRBJ2-3; V gene: TRBV28; CDR3 protein: CASSLYAGPPPDTQYF; CDR3 DNA: TGTGCCAGCAGTTTATATGCGGGGCCCCCCCCAGATACGCAGTATTTT
clone size: many; D gene: -; J gene: TRBJ2-2; V gene: TRBV5-6; CDR3 protein: CASSRGMDTGELFF; CDR3 DNA: TGTGCCAGCAGCCGGGGGATGGACACCGGGGAGCTGTTTTTT
clone size: many; D gene: -; J gene: TRBJ2-1; V gene: TRBV11-1; CDR3 protein: CASSFNYNEQFF; CDR3 DNA: TGTGCCAGCAGCTTTAATTACAATGAGCAGTTCTTC
clone size: many; D gene: -; J gene: TRBJ2-1; V gene: TRBV20-1; CDR3 protein: CSAREGVTYNEQFF; CDR3 DNA: TGCAGTGCTAGAGAAGGAGTTACGTACAATGAGCAGTTCTTC
clone size: -; D gene: -; J gene: TRBJ2-2; V gene: TRBV4-1; CDR3 protein: CASSHTRDWNTGELFF; CDR3 DNA: TGCGCCAGCAGCCATACCCGGGACTGGAACACCGGGGAGCTGTTTTTT
clone size: few; D gene: -; J gene: TRBJ2-1; V gene: TRBV4-1; CDR3 protein: CASSQAVTEASYNEQFF; CDR3 DNA: TGCGCCAGCAGCCAAGCGGTTACGGAAGCTTCCTACAATGAGCAGTTCTTC
clone size: many; D gene: -; J gene: TRBJ2-7; V gene: TRBV6-6; CDR3 protein: CASRPQTALEQYF; CDR3 DNA: TGTGCCAGCAGACCCCAGACGGCCCTCGAGCAGTACTTC
clone size: few; D gene: TRBD2; J gene: TRBJ2-3; V gene: TRBV6-5; CDR3 protein: CASSRLALTDTQYF; CDR3 DNA: TGTGCCAGCAGTAGACTAGCGCTTACAGATACGCAGTATTTT
clone size: -; D gene: TRBD2; J gene: TRBJ2-1; V gene: TRBV27; CDR3 protein: CASRLAGGNYNEQFF; CDR3 DNA: TGTGCCAGCAGACTAGCGGGAGGGAACTACAATGAGCAGTTCTTC
clone size: -; D gene: -; J gene: TRBJ2-1; V gene: TRBV6-1; CDR3 protein: CASQGKYYNEQFF; CDR3 DNA: TGTGCCTCCCAGGGAAAATACTACAATGAGCAGTTCTTC
clone size: many; D gene: TRBD1; J gene: TRBJ1-2; V gene: TRBV14; CDR3 protein: CASSQDSRGRVYGYTF; CDR3 DNA: TGTGCCAGCAGCCAAGATAGTAGGGGGCGCGTCTATGGCTACACCTTC
clone size: many; D gene: -; J gene: TRBJ2-5; V gene: TRBV7-9; CDR3 protein: CASSFNGLQETQYF; CDR3 DNA: TGTGCCAGCAGCTTTAACGGGCTACAAGAGACCCAGTACTTC
clone size: many; D gene: TRBD1; J gene: TRBJ2-6; V gene: TRBV3-1; CDR3 protein: CASATGVSGANVLTF; CDR3 DNA: TGTGCCAGCGCTACAGGGGTCTCTGGGGCCAACGTCCTGACTTTC
clone size: many; D gene: -; J gene: TRBJ1-5; V gene: TRBV7-8; CDR3 protein: CASSLAGGNQPQHF; CDR3 DNA: TGTGCCAGCAGCTTAGCGGGAGGGAATCAGCCCCAGCATTTT
clone size: -; D gene: -; J gene: TRBJ2-1; V gene: TRBV18; CDR3 protein: CASSPQPSRNNEQFF; CDR3 DNA: TGTGCCAGCTCACCACAGCCCAGCAGGAACAATGAGCAGTTCTTC
clone size: -; D gene: TRBD1; J gene: TRBJ2-3; V gene: TRBV28; CDR3 protein: CASSRDRVGTDTQYF; CDR3 DNA: TGTGCCAGCAGCAGGGACAGGGTTGGCACAGATACGCAGTATTTT
clone size: many; D gene: -; J gene: TRBJ2-7; V gene: TRBV10-3; CDR3 protein: CAISGGVIGEQYF; CDR3 DNA: TGTGCCATCAGTGGAGGGGTGATAGGCGAGCAGTACTTC
clone size: many; D gene: -; J gene: TRBJ2-3; V gene: TRBV9; CDR3 protein: CASGQGSTDTQYF; CDR3 DNA: TGTGCCAGCGGGCAGGGGAGCACAGATACGCAGTATTTT
clone size: few; D gene: TRBD2; J gene: TRBJ2-2; V gene: TRBV10-1; CDR3 protein: CARPIAGGDTNTGELFF; CDR3 DNA: TGCGCCAGACCAATAGCGGGAGGAGATACGAACACCGGGGAGCTGTTTTTT
clone size: many; D gene: TRBD1; J gene: TRBJ2-4; V gene: TRBV12-5; CDR3 protein: CASGPGQGLAKNIQYF; CDR3 DNA: TGTGCTAGTGGCCCTGGACAGGGGCTAGCCAAAAACATTCAGTACTTC
clone size: few; D gene: -; J gene: TRBJ2-7; V gene: TRBV27; CDR3 protein: CAIDQAGTYEQYF; CDR3 DNA: TGTGCCATAGATCAGGCGGGTACCTACGAGCAGTACTTC
clone size: many; D gene: -; J gene: TRBJ2-2; V gene: TRBV4-1; CDR3 protein: CASSQDRAGANTGELFF; CDR3 DNA: TGCGCCAGCAGCCAAGATCGAGCAGGGGCGAACACCGGGGAGCTGTTTTTT
clone size: many; D gene: -; J gene: TRBJ2-1; V gene: TRBV7-2; CDR3 protein: CASSFRDSDALEQFF; CDR3 DNA: TGTGCCAGCAGCTTCCGGGACTCCGATGCTCTGGAGCAGTTCTTC
clone size: few; D gene: -; J gene: TRBJ2-2; V gene: TRBV7-9; CDR3 protein: CASRTGTGELGELFF; CDR3 DNA: TGTGCCAGCAGGACCGGGACTGGGGAGCTGGGGGAGCTGTTTTTT
clone size: few; D gene: -; J gene: TRBJ2-2; V gene: TRBV4-1; CDR3 protein: CASSHTTGELFF; CDR3 DNA: TGCGCCAGCAGCCATACGACCGGGGAGCTGTTTTTT
clone size: -; D gene: -; J gene: TRBJ2-7; V gene: TRBV27; CDR3 protein: CASSTSYSYEQYF; CDR3 DNA: TGTGCCAGCAGTACCAGTTACTCCTACGAGCAGTACTTC
clone size: -; D gene: -; J gene: TRBJ2-3; V gene: TRBV5-1; CDR3 protein: CASTGTTTDTQYF; CDR3 DNA: TGCGCCAGCACAGGTACCACCACAGATACGCAGTATTTT
clone size: -; D gene: -; J gene: TRBJ2-2; V gene: TRBV5-4; CDR3 protein: CASSLKNKDGELFF; CDR3 DNA: TGTGCCAGCAGCTTAAAAAATAAGGACGGGGAGCTGTTTTTT
clone size: many; D gene: TRBD1; J gene: TRBJ1-2; V gene: TRBV2; CDR3 protein: CASSEGQGTHGYTF; CDR3 DNA: TGTGCCAGCAGTGAGGGACAGGGGACCCATGGCTACACCTTC
clone size: medium-sized; D gene: TRBD1; J gene: TRBJ1-6; V gene: TRBV20-1; CDR3 protein: CSASGDRGGDSPLHF; CDR3 DNA: TGCAGTGCTAGCGGCGACAGGGGAGGAGATTCACCCCTCCACTTT
clone size: many; D gene: -; J gene: TRBJ2-2; V gene: TRBV25-1; CDR3 protein: CASSEYRGASTGELFF; CDR3 DNA: TGTGCCAGCAGTGAATATCGAGGAGCTTCAACCGGGGAGCTTTTTTTT
clone size: -; D gene: TRBD1; J gene: TRBJ2-7; V gene: TRBV6-1; CDR3 protein: CASSERGQGYEQYF; CDR3 DNA: TGTGCCAGCAGTGAAAGGGGACAGGGGTACGAGCAGTACTTC
clone size: few; D gene: -; J gene: TRBJ2-2; V gene: TRBV7-8; CDR3 protein: CASSLLGATGELFF; CDR3 DNA: TGTGCCAGCAGCCTGCTAGGGGCCACCGGGGAGCTGTTTTTT
clone size: few; D gene: TRBD1; J gene: TRBJ1-4; V gene: TRBV4-1; CDR3 protein: CASSRTGTDNEKLFF; CDR3 DNA: TGCGCCAGCAGCCGGACAGGAACCGATAATGAAAAACTGTTTTTT
clone size: few; D gene: -; J gene: TRBJ1-3; V gene: TRBV20-1; CDR3 protein: CSASQGVGNTIYF; CDR3 DNA: TGCAGTGCTAGCCAGGGAGTTGGAAACACCATATATTTT
clone size: many; D gene: -; J gene: TRBJ2-1; V gene: TRBV27; CDR3 protein: CASSLGVSSYNEQFF; CDR3 DNA: TGTGCCAGCAGTTTAGGGGTCAGCTCCTACAATGAGCAGTTCTTC
clone size: many; D gene: -; J gene: TRBJ2-3; V gene: TRBV28; CDR3 protein: CASSLSSFAGSTDTQYF; CDR3 DNA: TGTGCCAGCAGTTTATCCTCCTTTGCGGGAAGCACAGATACGCAGTATTTT
clone size: -; D gene: TRBD2; J gene: TRBJ2-6; V gene: TRBV15; CDR3 protein: CATSRPGGPGANVLTF; CDR3 DNA: TGTGCCACCAGCCGCCCGGGAGGCCCTGGGGCCAACGTCCTGACTTTC
clone size: many; D gene: -; J gene: TRBJ1-1; V gene: TRBV4-2; CDR3 protein: CASSQESGGTEAFF; CDR3 DNA: TGTGCCAGCAGCCAAGAGTCGGGAGGCACTGAAGCTTTCTTT
clone size: -; D gene: -; J gene: TRBJ2-3; V gene: TRBV28; CDR3 protein: CASAAVTDTQYF; CDR3 DNA: TGTGCCAGTGCGGCTGTAACAGATACGCAGTATTTT
clone size: many; D gene: -; J gene: TRBJ2-5; V gene: TRBV11-2; CDR3 protein: CASSTGHRETQYF; CDR3 DNA: TGTGCCAGCAGCACTGGTCATCGCGAGACCCAGTACTTC
clone size: many; D gene: -; J gene: TRBJ2-7; V gene: TRBV28; CDR3 protein: CASRQSSYEQYF; CDR3 DNA: TGTGCCAGCCGACAGAGCTCCTACGAGCAGTACTTC
clone size: -; D gene: -; J gene: TRBJ2-3; V gene: TRBV7-6; CDR3 protein: CASSSQGDTQYF; CDR3 DNA: TGTGCCAGCAGCTCTCAAGGAGATACGCAGTATTTT
clone size: few; D gene: TRBD2; J gene: TRBJ2-1; V gene: TRBV6-1; CDR3 protein: CASRPPTSGRVNEQFF; CDR3 DNA: TGTGCCAGCAGGCCACCCACTAGCGGGAGGGTCAATGAGCAGTTCTTC
clone size: many; D gene: -; J gene: TRBJ2-6; V gene: TRBV5-4; CDR3 protein: CASSLVTGRGANVLTF; CDR3 DNA: TGTGCCAGCAGCTTGGTAACAGGGCGGGGGGCCAACGTCCTGACTTTC
clone size: few; D gene: TRBD2; J gene: TRBJ2-7; V gene: TRBV2; CDR3 protein: CASQTSGGYEQYF; CDR3 DNA: TGTGCCAGCCAGACTAGCGGGGGTTACGAGCAGTACTTC
clone size: -; D gene: -; J gene: TRBJ2-7; V gene: TRBV20-1; CDR3 protein: CSARDPGSGDYEQYF; CDR3 DNA: TGCAGTGCTAGAGATCCGGGATCAGGCGACTACGAGCAGTACTTC
clone size: many; D gene: -; J gene: TRBJ1-5; V gene: TRBV7-2; CDR3 protein: CASSSAYSPGTTPEHF; CDR3 DNA: TGTGCCAGCAGCTCAGCCTACAGCCCAGGGACAACCCCTGAGCATTTT
clone size: many; D gene: TRBD1; J gene: TRBJ2-2; V gene: TRBV27; CDR3 protein: CASGKGQTNTGELFF; CDR3 DNA: TGTGCCAGCGGTAAGGGACAGACGAACACCGGGGAGCTGTTTTTT
clone size: -; D gene: -; J gene: TRBJ1-4; V gene: TRBV15; CDR3 protein: CATSRAPSGTTNEKLFF; CDR3 DNA: TGTGCCACCAGCAGAGCGCCGAGCGGAACAACTAATGAAAAACTGTTTTTT
clone size: many; D gene: TRBD1; J gene: TRBJ2-2; V gene: TRBV3-1; CDR3 protein: CASSQEDLGTGLDAGELFF; CDR3 DNA: TGTGCCAGCAGCCAAGAGGACCTTGGGACAGGGCTCGATGCCGGGGAGCTGTTTTTT
clone size: -; D gene: TRBD2; J gene: TRBJ2-7; V gene: TRBV28; CDR3 protein: CASSLPPTSASYEQYF; CDR3 DNA: TGTGCCAGCAGTTTACCCCCAACTAGCGCCTCCTACGAGCAGTACTTC
clone size: few; D gene: -; J gene: TRBJ2-4; V gene: TRBV19; CDR3 protein: CASSIGTHHLAKNIQYF; CDR3 DNA: TGTGCCAGTAGTATCGGCACTCACCATTTAGCCAAAAACATTCAGTACTTC
clone size: many; D gene: -; J gene: TRBJ2-2; V gene: TRBV5-1; CDR3 protein: CASRTGDVTGELFF; CDR3 DNA: TGCGCCAGCAGGACCGGGGACGTGACCGGGGAGCTGTTTTTT
clone size: many; D gene: TRBD2; J gene: TRBJ2-2; V gene: TRBV28; CDR3 protein: CASSAGQGLNDGELFF; CDR3 DNA: TGTGCCAGCAGTGCCGGGCAGGGACTAAACGACGGGGAGCTGTTTTTT
clone size: many; D gene: -; J gene: TRBJ2-1; V gene: TRBV27; CDR3 protein: CASSLSGRAYNEQFF; CDR3 DNA: TGTGCCAGCAGTTTATCCGGGCGGGCCTACAATGAGCAGTTCTTC
clone size: many; D gene: TRBD2; J gene: TRBJ2-3; V gene: TRBV20-1; CDR3 protein: CSASGRAFGTDTQYF; CDR3 DNA: TGCAGTGCTAGCGGGAGGGCCTTCGGCACAGATACGCAGTATTTT
clone size: few; D gene: -; J gene: TRBJ1-1; V gene: TRBV9; CDR3 protein: CASSVGVGVNTEAFF; CDR3 DNA: TGTGCCAGCAGCGTAGGAGTCGGGGTTAACACTGAAGCTTTCTTT